One TCR beta chain is described in this entry. Antigen: not known. The data were obtained in a study of PD-1 blockade in mismatch repair-deficient tumors. The CDR3 consists of 14 residues. Germline CDR1 SGDLS, CDR2 YYNGEE. The V gene lost 2 bases and the J gene lost 4 bases, with 12 bases spanning the gap. Time point here: roughly 11-day in vitro stimulation with candidate neoantigen peptide 5. Each of about seven ELISpot-reactive candidate peptides was used for roughly 11-day stimulation. Clones were sequenced by immunoSEQ multiplex PCR, and TCRdb holds only the in-frame ones, with some missing. The sample shows over 14,000 clones, roughly four fifths of them seen only once.

The TCR was taken from an adult with mismatch repair-deficient cancer. The chain has TRBV9 and TRBJ1-1; possibly TRBD1 for D (5 bases). The sample was cells cultured in vitro, taken from a patient treated with pembrolizumab. Written as DNA, the CDR3 is TGTGCCAGCAGCGTCTGGGGCGGTAGCACTGAAGCTTTCTTT. Translation gives CASSVWGGSTEAFF.